This TCR beta chain is drawn from a study of cytomegalovirus exposure and HLA in healthy donors. Use of 60 Vbeta and 13 Jbeta primers characterized the PCR. Generated by immunoSEQ multiplex PCR, the TCRdb table keeps only in-frame clones and is missing some. The profile covers some 140,000 clones, with around 68% appearing a single time and approximately 2.1% taken by the ten largest. The ends were cut back, 0 bases at V and 6 bases at J, with 12 bases in the middle. Looked up from germline, CDR1 is SGHKS and CDR2 is YYEKEE (reference sequence). The length of the CDR3 is 14 residues. The chain has TRBV5-5 and TRBJ1-2; D perhaps matches TRBD1 (5 bases). Sequencing was performed on PBMCs. This sequence was found in a man between 25 and 39 years old in good health and CMV-seronegative. The CDR3 loop reads CASSLGQGNNGYTF. CDR3 DNA sequence: TGTGCCAGCAGCTTGGGGCAGGGTAATAATGGCTACACCTTC.